The 3 T cell receptor beta chains listed next were all sequenced from one sample in a study of monozygotic twins with cystic fibrosis (dated by TCRdb to the early 2020s). Library creation used the immunoSEQ multiplex PCR assay. TCRdb mirrors the immuneACCESS table, restricted to in-frame sequences. Some clones are absent from its copies; in checked studies, under half trace to an unresolved V gene, and the reason for the others is unknown. The sample yields tens of thousands of clones; 97% were counted once. The top ten hold 0.12% to 0.15% of the sample. The material sequenced was blood. These receptor sequences come from a girl between 5 and 17 years old with cystic fibrosis.

In this sample, this clone turned up once. The rearrangement links TRBV10-3 to TRBJ2-3; no definite D call. Trimming stripped 0 bases from V and 9 bases from J, with 7 bases between. The germline gives CDR1 ENHRY, CDR2 SYGVKD. The CDR3 is made up of 12 amino acids. This CDR3 reads CAISESSATQYF. CDR3 DNA sequence: TGTGCCATCAGTGAGTCGTCAGCGACGCAGTATTTT.

The chain employs TRBV19 and TRBJ2-1; 10 bases align to TRBD1. Germline trimming cut 4 bases from V and 8 bases from J; bases unmatched to any gene: 2. The CDR3 runs to 13 residues. Germline lookup yields CDR1 LNHDA and CDR2 SQIVND (reference sequence). In nucleotides, the CDR3 is TGTGCCAGTAGTAGGGACAGGGGTTATGAGCAGTTCTTC. Its protein is CASSRDRGYEQFF.

The rearrangement joins TRBV7-2 to TRBJ2-7; D not resolved. This CDR3 is built from 11 residues. V lost 4 bases and J lost 10, with 11 bases in between. CDR1 and CDR2 from the germline V gene are SGHTA and FQGNSA. CDR3 in DNA: TGTGCCAGCAGCTCGAACCGGGCTCAGTACTTC. Its protein is CASSSNRAQYF.